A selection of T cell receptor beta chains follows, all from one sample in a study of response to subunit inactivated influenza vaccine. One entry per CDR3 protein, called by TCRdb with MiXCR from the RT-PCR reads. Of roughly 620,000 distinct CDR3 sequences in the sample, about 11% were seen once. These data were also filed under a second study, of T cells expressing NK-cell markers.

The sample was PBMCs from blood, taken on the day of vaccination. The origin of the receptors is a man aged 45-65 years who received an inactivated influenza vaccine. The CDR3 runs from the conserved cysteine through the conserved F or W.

CASSPGSPTGQPQHF,15,TRBV7-8,TRBJ1-5
CASSRGQPAQYF,12,TRBV18,TRBJ2-5
CSVVPATDTQYF,12,TRBV29-1,TRBJ2-3
CASSFEWASTDTQYF,15,TRBV27,TRBJ2-3
CASSPTPADTQYF,13,TRBV6-1,TRBJ2-3
CSVGVAGGTADTQYF,15,TRBV29-1,TRBJ2-3
CAWSGLGTEQRGAFF,15,TRBV30,TRBJ1-1
CASSQDVAYDEQFF,14,TRBV3-1,TRBJ2-1
CASSPSLGLAGGQYF,15,TRBV7-8,TRBJ2-3
CASSKSGGRSTGELFF,16,TRBV21-1,TRBJ2-2
CASSPGDWKTQYF,13,TRBV5-4,TRBJ2-7
CASSSGTFLTDTQYF,15,TRBV4-2,TRBJ2-3
CASSPPSATNTEAFF,15,TRBV18,TRBJ1-1
CASSFGQGVPAGELFF,16,TRBV5-5,TRBJ2-2
CSARGGIHEKLFF,13,TRBV20-1,TRBJ1-4
CASSPERGGISSNEQFF,17,TRBV7-8,TRBJ2-1
CASSFLAGGGDEQFF,15,TRBV7-8,TRBJ2-1
CSVEDRQGAKTQYF,14,TRBV29-1,TRBJ2-5
CASSLLPRTGQQYF,14,TRBV4-1,TRBJ2-7
CASSYRDTNSPPHF,14,TRBV3-1,TRBJ1-6